This TCR beta chain comes out of a study of breast tumors, draining lymph nodes, adjacent tissues (dated by TCRdb to between 2015 and 2016). With respect to the entire study: In breast cancer patients, the study compared the TCR beta repertoires of tumor, adjacent nontumor tissue and axillary lymph nodes. The study aimed to assess the relationships and possible T-cell exchange between tumor, surrounding tissue and draining lymph node repertoires in human breast cancer. Broad study findings and their caveats: Tumor and nontumor tissue repertoires were found to be significantly more similar in luminal-like than in basal-like breast cancer. The study presented the conclusion that tumor T cells originate in lymph nodes as consistent with a hypothesis, not as something directly demonstrated. The data were judged consistent with most tumor T cells deriving from the lymph node and then expanding within tumor tissue. Tumors showed preferential V and J gene usage, and their T-cell repertoire diversity fell below that of lymph nodes yet above that of nontumor tissue.

The sample holds many counts of this clonotype. The clone's antigen remains unknown. No much larger clonotype is one base removed from it; base qualities were not supplied. Lymph node samples came from the axillary draining lymph nodes of breast cancer patients. CDR1 and CDR2, looked up from the germline V gene, are SGHTA and FQGNSA. Taken from cysteine to phenylalanine, the CDR3 has 16 residues. The retained sequence is limited to the CDR3, 48 bases, with the frame set at the first base. The germline V end is reduced by 2 bases and the J end by 4 bases; junction bases left unmatched: 8. The instrument given in TCRdb is Illumina HiSeq 2000. Multiplex PCR amplification was used to build the TCR beta chain libraries. The amplified TCR beta chain products were analyzed by high-throughput sequencing. TCRdb reran the public reads through fastp at Q25 and MiXCR, keeping productive beta chains. Identical CDR3 protein sequences are pooled into one entry, listed with their most common genes and DNA. This sample has 200,000 or so distinct CDR3 sequences in its table, and 31% of those were observed once. 4.3% of the sample lies in the top ten.

Recombination joined TRBV7-2 with TRBJ2-1; 7 middle bases align to TRBD1. This clonotype was sampled from a female donor with breast cancer. Some clones in this sample may be carry-over from other donors' samples. The sequenced material came from axillary lymph node tissue. The nucleotide sequence reads as follows: TGTGCCAGCAGCTTAATAGGGGCAGGGGGATACAATGAGCAGTTCTTC. This yields the protein CASSLIGAGGYNEQFF.